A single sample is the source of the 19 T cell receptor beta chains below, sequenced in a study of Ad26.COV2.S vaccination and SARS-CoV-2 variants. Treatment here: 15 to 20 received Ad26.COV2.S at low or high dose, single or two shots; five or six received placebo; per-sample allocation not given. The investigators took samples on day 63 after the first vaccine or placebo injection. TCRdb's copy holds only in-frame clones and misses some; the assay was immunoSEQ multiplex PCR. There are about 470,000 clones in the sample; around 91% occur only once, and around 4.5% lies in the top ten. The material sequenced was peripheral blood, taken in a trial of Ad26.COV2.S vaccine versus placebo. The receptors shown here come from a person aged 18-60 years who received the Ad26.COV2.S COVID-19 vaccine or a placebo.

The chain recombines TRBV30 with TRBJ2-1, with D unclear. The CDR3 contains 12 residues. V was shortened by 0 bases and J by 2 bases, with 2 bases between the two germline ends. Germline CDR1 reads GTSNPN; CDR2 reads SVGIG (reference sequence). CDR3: CAWSVAYNEQFF. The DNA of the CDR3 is TGTGCCTGGAGTGTCGCCTACAATGAGCAGTTCTTC.

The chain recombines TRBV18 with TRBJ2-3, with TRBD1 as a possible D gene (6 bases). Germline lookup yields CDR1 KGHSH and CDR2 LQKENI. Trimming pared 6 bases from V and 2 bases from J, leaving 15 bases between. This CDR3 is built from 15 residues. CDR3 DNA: TGTGCCAGCTCCTTCGGCCAGGGGTCCACAGATACGCAGTATTTT. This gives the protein CASSFGQGSTDTQYF. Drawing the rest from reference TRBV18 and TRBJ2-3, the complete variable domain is NAGVMQNPRHLVRRRGQEARLRCSPMKGHSHVYWYRQLPEEGLKFMVYLQKENIIDESGMPKERFSAEFPKEGPSILRIQQVVRGDSAAYFCASSFGQGSTDTQYFGPGTRLTVL.

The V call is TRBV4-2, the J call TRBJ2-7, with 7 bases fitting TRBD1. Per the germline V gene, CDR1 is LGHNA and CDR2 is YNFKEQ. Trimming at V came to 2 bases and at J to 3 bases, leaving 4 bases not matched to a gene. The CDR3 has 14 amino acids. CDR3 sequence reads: CASSQWDSNYEQYF. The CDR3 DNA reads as TGTGCCAGCAGCCAATGGGACAGTAACTACGAGCAGTACTTC.

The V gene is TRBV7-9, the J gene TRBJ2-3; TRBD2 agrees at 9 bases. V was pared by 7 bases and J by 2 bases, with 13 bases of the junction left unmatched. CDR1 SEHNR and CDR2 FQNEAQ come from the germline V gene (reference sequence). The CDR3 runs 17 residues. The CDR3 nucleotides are TGTGCCAGCACCCCAGAGGCTAGCGGGACCTTCACAGATACGCAGTATTTT. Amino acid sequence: CASTPEASGTFTDTQYF. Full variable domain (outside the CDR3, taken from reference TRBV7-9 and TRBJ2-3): DTGVSQNPRHKITKRGQNVTFRCDPISEHNRLYWYRQTLGQGPEFLTYFQNEAQLEKSRLLSDRFSAERPKGSFSTLEIQRTEQGDSAMYLCASTPEASGTFTDTQYFGPGTRLTVL.

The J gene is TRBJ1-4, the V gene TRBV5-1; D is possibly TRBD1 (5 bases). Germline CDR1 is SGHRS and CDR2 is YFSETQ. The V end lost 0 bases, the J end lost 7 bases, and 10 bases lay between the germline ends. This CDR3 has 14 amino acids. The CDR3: CASSLEQESEKLFF. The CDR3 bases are TGCGCCAGCAGCTTGGAACAGGAGAGTGAAAAACTGTTTTTT.

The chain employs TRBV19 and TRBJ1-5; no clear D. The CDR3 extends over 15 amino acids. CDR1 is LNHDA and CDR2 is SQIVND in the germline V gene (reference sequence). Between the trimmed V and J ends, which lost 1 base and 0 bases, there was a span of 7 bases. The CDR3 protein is CASSIVNHSNQPQHF. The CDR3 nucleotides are TGTGCCAGTAGTATAGTCAATCATAGCAATCAGCCCCAGCATTTT.

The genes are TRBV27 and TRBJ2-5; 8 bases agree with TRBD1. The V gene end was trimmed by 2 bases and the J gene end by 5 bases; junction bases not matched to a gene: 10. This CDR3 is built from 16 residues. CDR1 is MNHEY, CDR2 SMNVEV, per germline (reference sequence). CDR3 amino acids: CASSLVWAGGLETQYF. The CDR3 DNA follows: TGTGCCAGCAGTTTAGTGTGGGCAGGGGGCCTGGAGACCCAGTACTTC.

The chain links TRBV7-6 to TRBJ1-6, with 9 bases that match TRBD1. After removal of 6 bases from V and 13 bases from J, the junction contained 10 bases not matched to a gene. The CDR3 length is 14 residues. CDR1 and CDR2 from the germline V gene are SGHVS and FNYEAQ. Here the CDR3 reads CASSPGTGSLPLHF. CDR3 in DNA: TGTGCCAGCAGTCCCGGGACAGGGTCTCTCCCCCTCCACTTT.

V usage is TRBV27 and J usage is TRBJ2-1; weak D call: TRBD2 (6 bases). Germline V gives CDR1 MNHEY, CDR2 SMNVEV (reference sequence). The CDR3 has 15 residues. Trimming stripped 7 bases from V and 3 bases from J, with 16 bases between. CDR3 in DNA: TGTGCCAGCACCACCGGGGGACGTCACTACAATGAGCAGTTCTTC. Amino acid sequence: CASTTGGRHYNEQFF.

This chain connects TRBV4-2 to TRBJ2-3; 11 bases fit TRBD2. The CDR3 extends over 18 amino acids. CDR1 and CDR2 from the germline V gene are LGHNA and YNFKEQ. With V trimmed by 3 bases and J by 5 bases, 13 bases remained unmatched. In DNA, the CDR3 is TGTGCCAGCAGCCATCGACCGGGACTAGCGGCGGAGGGAGATACGCAGTATTTT. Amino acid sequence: CASSHRPGLAAEGDTQYF.

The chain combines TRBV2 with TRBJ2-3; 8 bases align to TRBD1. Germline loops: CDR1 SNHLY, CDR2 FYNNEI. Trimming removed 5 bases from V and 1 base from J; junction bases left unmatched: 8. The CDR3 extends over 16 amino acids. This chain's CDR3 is CASSKWPGQGTDTQYF. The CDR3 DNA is TGTGCCAGCAGTAAGTGGCCGGGACAGGGCACAGATACGCAGTATTTT.

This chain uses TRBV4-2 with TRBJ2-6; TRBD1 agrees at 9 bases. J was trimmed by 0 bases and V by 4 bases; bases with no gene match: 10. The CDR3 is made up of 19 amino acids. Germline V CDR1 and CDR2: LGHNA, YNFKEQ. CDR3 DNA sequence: TGTGCCAGCAGCCCGCAAACACAGGGGGCCCTCTCTGGGGCCAACGTCCTGACTTTC. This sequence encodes CASSPQTQGALSGANVLTF.

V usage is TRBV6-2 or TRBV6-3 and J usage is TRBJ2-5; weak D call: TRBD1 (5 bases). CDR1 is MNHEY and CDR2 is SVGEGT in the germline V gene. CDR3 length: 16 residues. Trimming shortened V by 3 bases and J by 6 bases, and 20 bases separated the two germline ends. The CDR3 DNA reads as TGTGCCAGCAGTTATCCCGGTGCAGGGTCAGTGAAGACCCAGTACTTC. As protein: CASSYPGAGSVKTQYF.

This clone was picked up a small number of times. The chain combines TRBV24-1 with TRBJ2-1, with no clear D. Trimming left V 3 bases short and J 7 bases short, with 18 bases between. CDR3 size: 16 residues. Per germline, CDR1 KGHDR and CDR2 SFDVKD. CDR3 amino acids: CATSDRTTFAVNEQFF. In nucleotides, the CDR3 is TGTGCCACCAGTGATCGCACTACCTTCGCCGTGAATGAGCAGTTCTTC.

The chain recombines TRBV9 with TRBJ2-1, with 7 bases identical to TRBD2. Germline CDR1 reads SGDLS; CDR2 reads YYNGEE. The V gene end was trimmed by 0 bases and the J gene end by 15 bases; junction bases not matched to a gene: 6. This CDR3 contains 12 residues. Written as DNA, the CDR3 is TGTGCCAGCAGCGTAGATTCGGGAGGCCTGTTCTTC. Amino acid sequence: CASSVDSGGLFF.

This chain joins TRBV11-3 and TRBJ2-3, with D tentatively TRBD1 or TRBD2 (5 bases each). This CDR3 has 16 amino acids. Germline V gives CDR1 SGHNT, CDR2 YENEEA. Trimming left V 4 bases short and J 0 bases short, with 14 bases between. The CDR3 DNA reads TGTGCCAGCAGCTCGTCGGGACCTACTAGCACAGATACGCAGTATTTT. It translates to CASSSSGPTSTDTQYF.

The CDR3 nucleotides are TGCGCCAGCACGGCAGGGCCCCTAACTAACTATGGCTACACCTTC. It encodes CASTAGPLTNYGYTF. This chain joins TRBV10-2 and TRBJ1-2; D is perhaps TRBD1 (5 bases). Germline lookup yields CDR1 WSHSY and CDR2 SAAADI. Trimming took 7 bases from V and 0 from J, leaving 15 bases between them. The CDR3 is 15 residues long.

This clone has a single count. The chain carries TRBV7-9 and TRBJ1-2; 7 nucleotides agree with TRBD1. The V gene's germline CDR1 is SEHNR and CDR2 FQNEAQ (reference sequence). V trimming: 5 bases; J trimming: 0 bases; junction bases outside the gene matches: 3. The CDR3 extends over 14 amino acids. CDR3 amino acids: CASSPGTANYGYTF. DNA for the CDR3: TGTGCCAGCAGCCCGGGGACAGCTAACTATGGCTACACCTTC.

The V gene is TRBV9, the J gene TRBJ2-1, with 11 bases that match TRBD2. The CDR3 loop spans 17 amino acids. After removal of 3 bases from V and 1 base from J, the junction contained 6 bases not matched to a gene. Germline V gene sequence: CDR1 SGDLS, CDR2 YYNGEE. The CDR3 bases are TGTGCCAGCAGCGGGCGACTAGCGGGAACATCCTACAATGAGCAGTTCTTC. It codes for CASSGRLAGTSYNEQFF.